A single sample gave rise to the 10 T cell receptor beta chains below, sequenced in a study of control samples from healthy donors and cancer patients. The protocol was immunoSEQ multiplex PCR, while the TCRdb copy is restricted to in-frame clones and leaves out a portion. The sample gives over 150,000 clones, 90% of which show up once; 1.3% to 1.5% is in the top ten. The sequencing input was blood. The receptors stem from a woman in her forties or fifties in good health.

The rearrangement joins TRBV7-2 to TRBJ2-7; D is possibly TRBD2 (5 bases). The CDR3 spans 14 residues. CDR1 SGHTA and CDR2 FQGNSA come from the germline V gene. Trimming stripped 1 base from V and 6 bases from J, with 13 bases between. The CDR3 DNA reads as TGTGCCAGCAGCTTAGTCGCAGGTGGAGGCGAGCAGTACTTC. This sequence encodes CASSLVAGGGEQYF. The complete variable domain, with remaining parts taken from reference TRBV7-2 and TRBJ2-7, reads GAGVSQSPSNKVTEKGKDVELRCDPISGHTALYWYRQSLGQGLEFLIYFQGNSAPDKSGLPSDRFSAERTGGSVSTLTIQRTQQEDSAVYLCASSLVAGGGEQYFGPGTRLTVT.

This chain connects TRBV9 to TRBJ2-2, with 8 bases matching TRBD1. This CDR3 comprises 15 residues. Trimming at V came to 4 bases and at J to 4 bases, leaving 6 bases not matched to a gene. Germline V gives CDR1 SGDLS, CDR2 YYNGEE. CDR3 in amino acids: CASSLGQGSTGELFF. CDR3 sequence (DNA): TGTGCCAGCAGCTTAGGACAGGGTAGCACCGGGGAGCTGTTTTTT.

The chain combines TRBV4-3 with TRBJ2-1, with a weak D call TRBD2 (6 bases). V was cut by 4 bases and J by 9 bases, with 10 bases left in between. The CDR3 is 12 amino acids. CDR1 is LGHNA, CDR2 YSLEER, per germline. The chain's CDR3 is CASSPPGVEQFF. The DNA for the CDR3 is TGCGCCAGCAGCCCCCCGGGAGTTGAGCAGTTCTTC.

The V gene is TRBV12-3 or TRBV12-4, the J gene TRBJ1-4; D not certain. The V end was cut by 2 bases, the J end by 7 bases, with 8 bases between. The CDR3 is 13 residues long. CDR3 bases: TGTGCCAGCAGTTTATACGGAAGTGAAAAACTGTTTTTT. Amino acid sequence: CASSLYGSEKLFF.

The chain joins TRBV7-3 to TRBJ1-5; TRBD1 agrees at 11 bases. The V segment lost 5 bases and the J segment 2 bases; nucleotides outside the gene matches: 11. Germline V gene lookup returns CDR1 SGHTA and CDR2 FQGTGA. This CDR3 has 18 residues. CDR3 sequence reads: CASSPSEGQGDGNQPQHF. CDR3 in DNA: TGTGCCAGCAGCCCATCCGAGGGACAGGGGGACGGCAATCAGCCCCAGCATTTT.

The gene calls are TRBV7-9 and TRBJ2-7; D ambiguous. From germline, CDR1 is SEHNR and CDR2 FQNEAQ (reference sequence). The V gene lost 1 base and the J gene lost 3 bases, with 10 bases spanning the gap. CDR3 size: 14 residues. For the CDR3, the DNA is TGTGCCAGCAGCTTAGAATTCGGCCGCTACGAGCAGTACTTC. This sequence encodes CASSLEFGRYEQYF.

In this sample, this clone turned up once. The chain's CDR3 is CASNRDSRETQYF. The CDR3 bases are TGTGCCAGTAACCGGGACAGTAGGGAGACCCAGTACTTC. The genes are TRBV19 and TRBJ2-5; 7 bases match TRBD1. From germline, CDR1 is LNHDA and CDR2 SQIVND (reference sequence). The length of the CDR3 is 13 residues. J lost 5 bases, V lost 7 bases, and 7 bases had no gene match.

V gene TRBV25-1 combines with J gene TRBJ2-1, with 11 bases fitting TRBD2. V lost 5 bases, J lost 7 bases, and 7 bases stayed unmatched. This CDR3 is built from 15 residues. The V gene's germline CDR1 is MGHDK and CDR2 SYGVNS. The CDR3 DNA reads TGTGCCAGCAGTAAACTAGCGGGAGTGGGTAATGAGCAGTTCTTC. Translated, it gives CASSKLAGVGNEQFF. Looking up the rest from reference TRBV25-1 and TRBJ2-1 gives the full variable domain: EADIYQTPRYLVIGTGKKITLECSQTMGHDKMYWYQQDPGMELHLIHYSYGVNSTEKGDLSSESTVSRIRTEHFPLTLESARPSHTSQYLCASSKLAGVGNEQFFGPGTRLTVL.

The chain links TRBV7-2 to TRBJ1-5, with TRBD1 matching over 7 bases. Germline V gene sequence: CDR1 SGHTA, CDR2 FQGNSA. The V segment lost 5 bases and the J segment 4 bases; nucleotides outside the gene matches: 17. The CDR3 loop spans 18 amino acids. CDR3 sequence reads: CASSPGLRGRGGNQPQHF. The DNA for the CDR3 is TGTGCCAGCAGCCCGGGACTTAGGGGGCGCGGCGGGAATCAGCCCCAGCATTTT. Based on the CDR3 plus reference TRBV7-2 and TRBJ1-5, the full variable domain is GAGVSQSPSNKVTEKGKDVELRCDPISGHTALYWYRQSLGQGLEFLIYFQGNSAPDKSGLPSDRFSAERTGGSVSTLTIQRTQQEDSAVYLCASSPGLRGRGGNQPQHFGDGTRLSIL.

V and J are TRBV4-1 and TRBJ1-2, with 10 bases lining up with TRBD1. The CDR3 runs to 12 residues. Germline V gives CDR1 MGHRA, CDR2 YSYEKL. J gave up 6 bases and V 8 bases, and 3 bases lay outside the gene matches. The CDR3 reads CASGTGAHGYTF. The CDR3, as DNA: TGCGCCAGCGGGACAGGGGCCCATGGCTACACCTTC.